The 19 T cell receptor beta chains below all came from one sample that was sequenced in a study of blood T cell repertoires in COVID-19. Generated by immunoSEQ multiplex PCR, the TCRdb table keeps only in-frame clones and is missing some. This table has fewer than 350,000 clones, 75% to 90% appearing once. The sample taken for sequencing was PBMCs or T cells enriched from blood (not recorded which). These receptors were collected from a woman younger than 45 who had been exposed to COVID-19.

V usage is TRBV30 and J usage is TRBJ1-1, with a possible D match to TRBD1 (5 bases). Germline CDR1 and CDR2: GTSNPN and SVGIG (reference sequence). The CDR3 loop spans 16 amino acids. Trimming left V 4 bases short and J 1 base short, with 19 bases between. The CDR3 region is CAWTLRGVPQNTEAFF. Written as DNA, the CDR3 is TGTGCCTGGACCCTTCGGGGGGTGCCACAGAACACTGAAGCTTTCTTT.

The chain has TRBV10-3 and TRBJ2-6; 9 nucleotides line up with TRBD1. Unmatched junction bases numbered 7, after V lost 7 bases and J lost 0 bases. CDR1 is ENHRY, CDR2 SYGVKD, per germline. The CDR3 has 17 amino acids. The CDR3 DNA is TGTGCCATCAACGAGGGACAGGGCTTCTCTGGGGCCAACGTCCTGACTTTC. Protein: CAINEGQGFSGANVLTF.

This clone was observed a few times. The chain links TRBV18 to TRBJ1-4; D not resolved. Germline V gives CDR1 KGHSH, CDR2 LQKENI. The V and J ends lost 3 bases and 4 bases respectively, with 12 bases between them. The CDR3 is 15 residues long. CDR3 protein: CASSPSAGFNEKLFF. The CDR3 bases are TGTGCCAGCTCACCCTCGGCGGGATTTAATGAAAAACTGTTTTTT.

This clone was counted a few times. This chain connects TRBV3-1 (or the pseudogene TRBV3-2) to TRBJ1-3, with a weak D call TRBD1 (5 bases). Per germline, CDR1 LGHDT and CDR2 YNNKEL (reference sequence). The CDR3 contains 15 residues. The V end lost 4 bases, the J end lost 0 bases, and 10 bases lay between the germline ends. DNA of the CDR3: TGTGCCAGCAGCCTCAGGGCCGCCTCTGGAAACACCATATATTTT. Its translation: CASSLRAASGNTIYF.

This chain connects TRBV7-9 to TRBJ2-3; no reliable D call. Trimming took off 2 bases at V and 2 bases at J, with 8 bases between the two ends. The CDR3 spans 14 residues. CDR1 and CDR2 from the germline V gene are SEHNR and FQNEAQ (reference sequence). CDR3 sequence: CASSLIRDTDTQYF. Here the CDR3 DNA reads TGTGCCAGCAGCTTAATCCGCGACACAGATACGCAGTATTTT.

The J gene is TRBJ2-5, the V gene TRBV5-6, with 8 bases lining up with TRBD1. Germline V gives CDR1 SGHDT, CDR2 YYEEEE. This CDR3 has 18 amino acids. The V gene end was trimmed by 4 bases and the J gene end by 4 bases; junction bases not matched to a gene: 18. The CDR3 region is CASSPSADRGMYSETQYF. The CDR3 DNA reads as TGTGCCAGCAGCCCATCCGCCGACAGGGGAATGTATTCAGAGACCCAGTACTTC.

The J gene is TRBJ2-2, the V gene TRBV19; tentatively, D is TRBD2 (5 bases). The V and J ends lost 0 bases and 1 base respectively, with 12 bases between them. The CDR3 extends over 17 amino acids. Germline V gene data show CDR1 as LNHDA and CDR2 as SQIVND (reference sequence). The CDR3 is CASSIERGLMNTGELFF. The CDR3 DNA sequence: TGTGCCAGTAGTATAGAGCGAGGGCTGATGAACACCGGGGAGCTGTTTTTT.

The gene calls are TRBV11-2 and TRBJ2-7, with 8 bases identical to TRBD2. The V and J ends lost 1 base and 4 bases, in that order; junction bases with no gene match: 6. Germline values: CDR1 SGHAT, CDR2 FQNNGV. This CDR3 has 15 amino acids. CDR3 bases: TGTGCCAGCAGCTTAGGAACTAGCGGACTATACGAGCAGTACTTC. Residues: CASSLGTSGLYEQYF.

The genes are TRBV7-2 and TRBJ1-1, with TRBD1 identical over 9 bases. V was clipped by 5 bases and J by 4 bases; unmatched bases: 8. The CDR3 contains 15 residues. The germline V gene has CDR1 SGHTA and CDR2 FQGNSA. The CDR3 nucleotides read TGTGCCAGCAGCCCAAGGACAGGGGCGGGCACTGAAGCTTTCTTT. This codes for CASSPRTGAGTEAFF.

The V call is TRBV4-1, the J call TRBJ1-4; 8 bases are a match to TRBD1. V was pared by 2 bases and J by 8 bases, with 4 bases of the junction left unmatched. Germline assignment: CDR1 MGHRA and CDR2 YSYEKL. The CDR3 sequence is 14 residues long. DNA for the CDR3: TGCGCCAGCAGCCAACAGGGGGCTGGAGAAAAACTGTTTTTT. This sequence encodes CASSQQGAGEKLFF.

As regards this clone: The sample holds other DNA sequences that translate to the same CDR3. This chain links TRBV6-5 with TRBJ1-1; 8 bases align to TRBD1. Germline assignment: CDR1 MNHEY and CDR2 SVGAGI. The CDR3 covers 14 residues. J was trimmed by 1 base and V by 6 bases; bases with no gene match: 4. In DNA form, the CDR3 reads TGTGCCAGCAGAGGGGGGACAGGGAACACTGAAGCTTTCTTT. This sequence encodes CASRGGTGNTEAFF.

V is TRBV5-1 and J is TRBJ1-1, with 8 bases matching TRBD1. With 4 bases clipped from V and 4 bases from J, the junction kept 6 bases outside the gene matches. The CDR3 consists of 14 residues. Per the germline V gene, CDR1 is SGHRS and CDR2 is YFSETQ. Written as DNA, the CDR3 is TGCGCCAGCAGCCATGACAGGGGTAGCACTGAAGCTTTCTTT. Translating it yields CASSHDRGSTEAFF.

The chain links TRBV2 to TRBJ2-5; 14 nucleotides line up with TRBD2. Germline CDR1 SNHLY, CDR2 FYNNEI. The CDR3 runs to 14 residues. J was trimmed by 7 bases and V by 8 bases; bases with no gene match: 6. CDR3 sequence reads: CASEGLAGDGTQYF. DNA for the CDR3: TGTGCCAGCGAGGGACTAGCGGGAGATGGGACCCAGTACTTC.

This clone was seen a single time. The chain uses TRBV28 and TRBJ1-6; D possibly corresponds to TRBD1 (5 bases). CDR3 length equals 14 residues. The germline V gene encodes CDR1 MDHEN and CDR2 SYDVKM. V dropped 7 bases and J dropped 10 bases, with 17 bases sitting between them. Here the CDR3 DNA reads TGTGCCAGCACCCCTTGGGCCGGGGGGTCACCCCTCCACTTT. As protein: CASTPWAGGSPLHF.

This clone was seen a single time. The chain recombines TRBV3-1 (or the pseudogene TRBV3-2) with TRBJ1-6; 8 bases fit TRBD1. The V segment lost 4 bases and the J segment 10 bases; nucleotides outside the gene matches: 6. The germline V gene has CDR1 LGHDT and CDR2 YNNKEL (reference sequence). The CDR3 has 14 residues. CDR3 nucleotides: TGTGCCAGCAGCCCGGAAGCAGGGGGCTCACCCCTCCACTTT. It codes for CASSPEAGGSPLHF.

The chain uses TRBV5-6 and TRBJ1-6; 9 bases map to TRBD1. V shed 5 bases and J 2 bases; nucleotides not matched to a gene: 11. CDR1 is SGHDT, CDR2 YYEEEE, per germline. CDR3 length: 18 amino acids. The CDR3: CASRRGQGSEAYNSPLHF. CDR3 DNA sequence: TGTGCCAGCAGACGTGGACAGGGGTCGGAGGCCTATAATTCACCCCTCCACTTT.

The chain recombines TRBV5-1 with TRBJ1-2; no clear D gene. Germline values: CDR1 SGHRS, CDR2 YFSETQ. This CDR3 has 14 amino acids. Trimming removed 1 base from V and 2 bases from J, with 9 bases in between. The CDR3 region has the DNA TGCGCCAGCAGCTTGTGGCGGGAAAACTATGGCTACACCTTC. Translation gives CASSLWRENYGYTF.

The CDR3 bases are TGTGCCAGCAGTTTAGAGGGCATGTATTCCTCAGAGACCCAGTACTTC. It specifies CASSLEGMYSSETQYF. The gene calls are TRBV27 and TRBJ2-5, with TRBD2 as a possible D gene (5 bases). Germline V gene sequence: CDR1 MNHEY, CDR2 SMNVEV (reference sequence). The V end was cut by 2 bases, the J end by 4 bases, with 17 bases between. The CDR3 runs 16 residues.

This rearrangement joins TRBV3-1 (or the pseudogene TRBV3-2) to TRBJ2-3; D possibly corresponds to TRBD1 (6 bases). V lost 4 bases, J lost 4 bases, and 12 bases lay in between. The CDR3 totals 14 residues. Germline lookup yields CDR1 LGHDT and CDR2 YNNKEL (reference sequence). Here the CDR3 DNA reads TGTGCCAGCAGCCGCCGGGACACCCCAGATACGCAGTATTTT. Protein: CASSRRDTPDTQYF.